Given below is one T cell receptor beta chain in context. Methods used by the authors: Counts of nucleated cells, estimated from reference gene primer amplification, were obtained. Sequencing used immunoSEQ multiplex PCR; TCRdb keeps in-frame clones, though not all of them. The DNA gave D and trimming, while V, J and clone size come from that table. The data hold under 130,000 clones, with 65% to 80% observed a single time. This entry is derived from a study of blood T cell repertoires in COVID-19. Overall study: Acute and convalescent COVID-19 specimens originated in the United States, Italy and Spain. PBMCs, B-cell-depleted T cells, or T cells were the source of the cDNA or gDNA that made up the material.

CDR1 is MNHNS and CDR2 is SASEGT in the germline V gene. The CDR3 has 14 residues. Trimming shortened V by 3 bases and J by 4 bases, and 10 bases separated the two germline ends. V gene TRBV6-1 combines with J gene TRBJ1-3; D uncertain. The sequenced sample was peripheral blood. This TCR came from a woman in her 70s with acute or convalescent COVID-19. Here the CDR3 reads CASSDGVNGNTIYF. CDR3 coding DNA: TGTGCCAGCAGTGACGGAGTAAACGGAAACACCATATATTTT.